This TCR beta chain was captured by sequencing in a study of T cells after yellow fever vaccination. The wider study: The SMART-Seq v4 Ultra Low Input method served to prepare the low-cell-number fractions.

As for this clonotype: Its antigen remains unidentified.

Study-wide results and limits: Post-booster reappearance was seen for most primary-vaccination clones (about 96% CD4, roughly 88% CD8).

Template switching with 5'RACE generated the TCR cDNA and added a universal primer site and UMIs. Using its own MiXCR run on the 5' RACE reads, TCRdb lists one record per CDR3 protein. The sample shows approximately 600,000 distinct CDR3 sequences, approximately 13% of them seen only once. CDR3 size: 14 residues. Germline V gene sequence: CDR1 DFQATT, CDR2 SNEGSKA (reference sequence). V lost 6 bases to trimming and J lost 3 bases, with 15 bases between them. V is TRBV20-1 and J is TRBJ1-3; D call uncertain. This TCR was sampled from a man aged 30 to 45 who received the YFV17D yellow fever vaccine. Sequenced material: PBMCs, taken on the day of the yellow fever booster vaccination. DNA for the CDR3: TGCAGTGCACCGGACCTAGCTCATGGAAACACCATATATTTT. Residues: CSAPDLAHGNTIYF.